Detailed here is one T cell receptor (beta chain). Antigen unknown. PCR employed 60 Vbeta and 13 Jbeta primers. Profiling relied on immunoSEQ multiplex PCR, and the TCRdb table lists in-frame clones only, not all of them. The table has about 200,000 clones, 82% seen once; the top ten hold roughly 0.095%. The data were obtained in a study of cytomegalovirus exposure and HLA in healthy donors. Overall study results and limits: TCR beta chains numbering more than 150 were designated cytomegalovirus-associated. Exclusion as indistinguishable affected some V segments, including TRBV6-2 and TRBV6-3. Several top significant clusters appeared, in a later analysis, to be linked to common viral pathogens.

While unrecorded immune exposures were likely, the donors were nominally healthy when sampled. With 8 bases clipped from V and 6 bases from J, the junction kept 4 bases outside the gene matches. CDR3 length: 11 residues. Germline V gives CDR1 GTSNPN, CDR2 SVGIG (reference sequence). The chain carries TRBV30 and TRBJ2-5; 9 bases are a match to TRBD1. Sequencing was carried out using PBMCs. This receptor was obtained from a boy younger than 10 in good health and CMV-seronegative. In DNA form, the CDR3 reads TGTGCCATCGACAGGGGGAAGACCCAGTACTTC. Protein product: CAIDRGKTQYF.